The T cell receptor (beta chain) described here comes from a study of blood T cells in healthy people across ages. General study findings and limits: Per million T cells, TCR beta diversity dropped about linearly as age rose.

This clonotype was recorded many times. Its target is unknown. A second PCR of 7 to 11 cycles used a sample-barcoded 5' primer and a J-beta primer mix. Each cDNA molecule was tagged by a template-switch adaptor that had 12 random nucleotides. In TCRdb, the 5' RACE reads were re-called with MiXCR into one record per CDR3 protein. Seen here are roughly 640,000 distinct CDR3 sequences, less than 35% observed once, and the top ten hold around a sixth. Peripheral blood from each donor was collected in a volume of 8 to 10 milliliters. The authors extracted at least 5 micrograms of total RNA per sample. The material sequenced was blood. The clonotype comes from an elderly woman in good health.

Here the CDR3 DNA reads TGTGCCAGCTCACCACTTTTCCAGCAGGAAGCTTTCTTT. It encodes CASSPLFQQEAFF. The chain links TRBV18 to TRBJ1-1; no definite D call. The CDR3 runs 13 residues. V was pared by 1 base and J by 8 bases, with 11 bases between. CDR1 is KGHSH and CDR2 is LQKENI in the germline V gene.